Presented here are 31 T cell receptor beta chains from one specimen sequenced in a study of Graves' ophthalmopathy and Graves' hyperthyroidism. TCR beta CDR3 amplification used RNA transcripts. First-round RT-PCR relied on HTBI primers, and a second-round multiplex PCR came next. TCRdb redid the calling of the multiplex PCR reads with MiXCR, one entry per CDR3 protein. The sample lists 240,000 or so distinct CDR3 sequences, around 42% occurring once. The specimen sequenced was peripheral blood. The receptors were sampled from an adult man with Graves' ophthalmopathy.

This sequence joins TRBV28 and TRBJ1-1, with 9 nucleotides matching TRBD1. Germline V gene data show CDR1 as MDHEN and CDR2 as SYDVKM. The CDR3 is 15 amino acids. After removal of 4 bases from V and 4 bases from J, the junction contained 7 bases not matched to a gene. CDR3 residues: CASSSQGAGGTEAFF. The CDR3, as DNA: TGTGCCAGCAGTTCACAGGGGGCAGGGGGCACTGAAGCTTTCTTT.

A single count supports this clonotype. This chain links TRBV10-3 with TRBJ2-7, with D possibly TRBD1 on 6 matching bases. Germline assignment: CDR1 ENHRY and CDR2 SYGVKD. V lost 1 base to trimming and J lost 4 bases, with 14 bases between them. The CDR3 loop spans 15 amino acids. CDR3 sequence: CAISEWEGTSYEQYF. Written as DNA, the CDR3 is TGTGCCATCAGTGAGTGGGAAGGGACAAGTTACGAGCAGTACTTC.

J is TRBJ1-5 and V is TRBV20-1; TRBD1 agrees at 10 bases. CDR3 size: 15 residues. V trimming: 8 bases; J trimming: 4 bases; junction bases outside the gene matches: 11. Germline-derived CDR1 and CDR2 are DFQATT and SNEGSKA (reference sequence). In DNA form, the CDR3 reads TGCAGTTCGGTTACGCTGGGACAGGGGAATCAGCCCCAGCATTTT. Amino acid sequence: CSSVTLGQGNQPQHF.

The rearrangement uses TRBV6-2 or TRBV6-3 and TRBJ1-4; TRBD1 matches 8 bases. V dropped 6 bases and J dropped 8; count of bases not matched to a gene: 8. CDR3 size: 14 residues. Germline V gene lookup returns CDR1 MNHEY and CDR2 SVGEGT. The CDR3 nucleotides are TGTGCCAGCAGGGGCACAGGGGGAGGCGAAAAACTGTTTTTT. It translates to CASRGTGGGEKLFF.

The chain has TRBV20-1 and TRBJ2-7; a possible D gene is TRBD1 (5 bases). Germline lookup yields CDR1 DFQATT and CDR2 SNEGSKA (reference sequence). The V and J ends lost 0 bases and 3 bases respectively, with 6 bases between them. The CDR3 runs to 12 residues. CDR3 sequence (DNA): TGCAGTGCTAGAGAAGGGGACTACGAGCAGTACTTC. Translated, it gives CSAREGDYEQYF.

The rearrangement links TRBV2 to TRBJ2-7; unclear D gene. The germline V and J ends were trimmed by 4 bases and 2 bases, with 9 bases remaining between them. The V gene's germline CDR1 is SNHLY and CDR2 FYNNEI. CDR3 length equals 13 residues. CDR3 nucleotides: TGTGCCAGCAGTGTCCCACCTACCTACGAGCAGTACTTC. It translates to CASSVPPTYEQYF.

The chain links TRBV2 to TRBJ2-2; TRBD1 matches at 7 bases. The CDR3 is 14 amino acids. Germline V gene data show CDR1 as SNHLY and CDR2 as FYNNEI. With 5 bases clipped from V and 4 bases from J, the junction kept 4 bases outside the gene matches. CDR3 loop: CASSSRQGTGELFF. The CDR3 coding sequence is TGTGCCAGCAGTTCACGACAGGGCACCGGGGAGCTGTTTTTT.

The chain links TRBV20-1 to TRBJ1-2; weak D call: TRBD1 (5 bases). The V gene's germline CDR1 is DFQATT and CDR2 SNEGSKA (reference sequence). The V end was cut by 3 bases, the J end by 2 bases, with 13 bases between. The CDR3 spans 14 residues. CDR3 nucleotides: TGCAGTGCTAGCACGGCCAGGGTAAACTATGGCTACACCTTC. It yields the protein CSASTARVNYGYTF.

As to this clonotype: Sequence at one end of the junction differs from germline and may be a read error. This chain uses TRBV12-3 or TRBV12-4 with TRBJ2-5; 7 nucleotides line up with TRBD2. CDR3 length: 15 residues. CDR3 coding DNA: TGTGCCAGCAGGGGGGGGTCCGTGGGAAAAGAGACCAAGTACTTC. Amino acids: CASRGGSVGKETKYF.

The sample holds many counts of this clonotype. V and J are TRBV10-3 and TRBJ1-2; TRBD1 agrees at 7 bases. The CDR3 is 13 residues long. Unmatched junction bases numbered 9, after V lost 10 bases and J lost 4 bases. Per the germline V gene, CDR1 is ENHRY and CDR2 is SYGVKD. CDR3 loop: CATQGEMSYGYTF. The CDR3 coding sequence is TGTGCCACGCAGGGGGAGATGAGCTATGGCTACACCTTC.

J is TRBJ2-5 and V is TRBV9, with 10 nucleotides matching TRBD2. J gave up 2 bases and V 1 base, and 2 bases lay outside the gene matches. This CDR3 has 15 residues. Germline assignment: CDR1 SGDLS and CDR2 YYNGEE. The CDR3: CASSVLAGVQETQYF. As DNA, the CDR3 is TGTGCCAGCAGCGTACTAGCGGGGGTTCAAGAGACCCAGTACTTC.

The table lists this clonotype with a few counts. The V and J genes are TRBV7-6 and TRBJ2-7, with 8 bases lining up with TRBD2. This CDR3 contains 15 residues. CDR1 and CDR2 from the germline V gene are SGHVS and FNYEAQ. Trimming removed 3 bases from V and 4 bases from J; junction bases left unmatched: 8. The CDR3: CASSFQAGERYEQYF. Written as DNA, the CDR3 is TGTGCCAGCAGCTTCCAAGCGGGAGAAAGGTACGAGCAGTACTTC.

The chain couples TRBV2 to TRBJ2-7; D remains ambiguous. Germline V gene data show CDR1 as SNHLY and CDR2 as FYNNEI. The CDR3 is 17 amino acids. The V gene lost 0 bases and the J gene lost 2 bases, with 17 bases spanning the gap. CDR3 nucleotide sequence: TGTGCCAGCAGTGAAGCGATCTCAACGCTAATCCCCTACGAGCAGTACTTC. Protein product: CASSEAISTLIPYEQYF.

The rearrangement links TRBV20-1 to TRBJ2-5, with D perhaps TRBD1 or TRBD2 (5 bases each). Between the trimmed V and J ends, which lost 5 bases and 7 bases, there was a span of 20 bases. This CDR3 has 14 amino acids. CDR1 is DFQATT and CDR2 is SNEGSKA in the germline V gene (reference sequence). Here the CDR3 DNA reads TGCAGTGCTTTCTCCGGGGCCGACATTCGGACCCAGTACTTC. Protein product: CSAFSGADIRTQYF.

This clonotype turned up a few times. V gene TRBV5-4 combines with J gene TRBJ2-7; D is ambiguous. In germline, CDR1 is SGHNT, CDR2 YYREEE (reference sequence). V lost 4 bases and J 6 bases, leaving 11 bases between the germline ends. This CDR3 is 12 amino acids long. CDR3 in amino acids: CASSPPFGEQYF. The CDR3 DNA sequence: TGTGCCAGCAGCCCGCCCTTTGGCGAGCAGTACTTC.

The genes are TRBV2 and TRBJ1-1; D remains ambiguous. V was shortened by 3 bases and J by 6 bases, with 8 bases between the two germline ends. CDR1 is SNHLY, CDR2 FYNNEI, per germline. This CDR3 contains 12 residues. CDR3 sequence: CASSDRVSEAFF. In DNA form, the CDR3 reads TGTGCCAGCAGTGATAGGGTCTCTGAAGCTTTCTTT.

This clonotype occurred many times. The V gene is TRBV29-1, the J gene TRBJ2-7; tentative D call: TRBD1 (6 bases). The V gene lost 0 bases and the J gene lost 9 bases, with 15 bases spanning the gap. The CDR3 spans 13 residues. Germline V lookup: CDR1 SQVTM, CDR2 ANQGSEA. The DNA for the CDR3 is TGCAGCGTTGAAGATCTAGGGACACGTGGGCAGTACTTC. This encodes CSVEDLGTRGQYF.

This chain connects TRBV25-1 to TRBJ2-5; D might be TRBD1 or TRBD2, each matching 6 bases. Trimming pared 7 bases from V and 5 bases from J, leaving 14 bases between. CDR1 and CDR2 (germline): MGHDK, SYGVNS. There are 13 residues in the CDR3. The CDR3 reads CASTQGTWETQYF. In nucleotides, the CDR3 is TGTGCCAGCACCCAGGGGACTTGGGAGACCCAGTACTTC.

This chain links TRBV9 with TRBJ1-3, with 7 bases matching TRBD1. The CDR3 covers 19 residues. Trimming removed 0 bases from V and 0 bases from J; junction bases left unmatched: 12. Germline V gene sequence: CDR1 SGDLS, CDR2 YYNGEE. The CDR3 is CASSVEPLTDRASGNTIYF. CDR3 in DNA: TGTGCCAGCAGCGTAGAACCCCTAACCGACAGGGCCTCTGGAAACACCATATATTTT.

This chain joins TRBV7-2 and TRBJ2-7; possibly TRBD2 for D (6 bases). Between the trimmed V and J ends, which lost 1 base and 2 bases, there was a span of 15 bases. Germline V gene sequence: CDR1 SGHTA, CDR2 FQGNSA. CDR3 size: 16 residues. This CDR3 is CASSLEVGSGTYEQYF. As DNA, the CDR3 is TGTGCCAGCAGCTTAGAAGTGGGTAGCGGAACCTACGAGCAGTACTTC.

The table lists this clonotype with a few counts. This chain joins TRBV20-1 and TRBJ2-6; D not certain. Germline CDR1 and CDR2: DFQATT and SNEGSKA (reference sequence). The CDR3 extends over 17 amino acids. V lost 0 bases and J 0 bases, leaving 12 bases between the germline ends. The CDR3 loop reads CSARDHGGRSGANVLTF. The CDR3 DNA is TGCAGTGCTAGAGATCATGGTGGACGCTCTGGGGCCAACGTCCTGACTTTC.

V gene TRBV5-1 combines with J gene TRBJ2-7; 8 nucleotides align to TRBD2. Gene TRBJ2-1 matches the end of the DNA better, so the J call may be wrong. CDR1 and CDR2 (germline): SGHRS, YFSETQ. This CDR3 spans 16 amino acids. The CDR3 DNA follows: TGCGCCAGCAGAATGGTAGCGGGACCTCCAGTCCATGAGCAGTTCTTC. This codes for CASRMVAGPPVHEQFF.

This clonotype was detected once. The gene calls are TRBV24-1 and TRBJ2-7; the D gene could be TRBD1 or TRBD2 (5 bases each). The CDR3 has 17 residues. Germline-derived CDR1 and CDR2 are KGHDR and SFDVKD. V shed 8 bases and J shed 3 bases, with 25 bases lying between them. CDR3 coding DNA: TGTGCCACCAACCGGGACGGGCAACGAGGAGAAGGCTACGAGCAGTACTTC. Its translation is CATNRDGQRGEGYEQYF.

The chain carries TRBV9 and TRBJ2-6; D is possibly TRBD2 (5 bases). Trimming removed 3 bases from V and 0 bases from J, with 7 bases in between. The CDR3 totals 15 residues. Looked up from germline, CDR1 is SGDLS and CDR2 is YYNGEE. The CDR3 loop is CASSGLSSGANVLTF. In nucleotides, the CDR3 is TGTGCCAGCAGCGGACTAAGCTCTGGGGCCAACGTCCTGACTTTC.

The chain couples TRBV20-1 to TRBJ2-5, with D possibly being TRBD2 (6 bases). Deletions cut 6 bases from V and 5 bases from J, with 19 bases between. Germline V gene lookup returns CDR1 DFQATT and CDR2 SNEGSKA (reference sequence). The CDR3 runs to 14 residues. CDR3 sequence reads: CSARRVDYGETQYF. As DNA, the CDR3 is TGCAGTGCACGGAGGGTGGACTACGGGGAGACCCAGTACTTC.

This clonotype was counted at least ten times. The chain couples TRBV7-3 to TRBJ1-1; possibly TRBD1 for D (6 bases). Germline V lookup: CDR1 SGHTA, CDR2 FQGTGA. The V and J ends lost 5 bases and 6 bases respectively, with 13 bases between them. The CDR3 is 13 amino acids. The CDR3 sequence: CASSLRDTSEAFF. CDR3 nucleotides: TGTGCCAGCAGCCTGCGGGACACGTCTGAAGCTTTCTTT.

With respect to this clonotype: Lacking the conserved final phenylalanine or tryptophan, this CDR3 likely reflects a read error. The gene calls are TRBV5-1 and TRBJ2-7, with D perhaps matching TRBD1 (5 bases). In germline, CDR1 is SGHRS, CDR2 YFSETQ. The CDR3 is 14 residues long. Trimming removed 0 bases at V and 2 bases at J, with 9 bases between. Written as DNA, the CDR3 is TGCGCCAGCAGCTTGGAGGACAACCCCTACGAGCAGTACTTA. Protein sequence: CASSLEDNPYEQYL.

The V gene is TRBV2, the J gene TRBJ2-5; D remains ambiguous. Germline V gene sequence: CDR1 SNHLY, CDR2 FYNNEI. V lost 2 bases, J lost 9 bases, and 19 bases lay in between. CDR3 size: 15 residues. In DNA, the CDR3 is TGTGCCAGCAGTGAAAGAGGATACGGCAATCAGCCCCAGTACTTC. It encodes CASSERGYGNQPQYF.

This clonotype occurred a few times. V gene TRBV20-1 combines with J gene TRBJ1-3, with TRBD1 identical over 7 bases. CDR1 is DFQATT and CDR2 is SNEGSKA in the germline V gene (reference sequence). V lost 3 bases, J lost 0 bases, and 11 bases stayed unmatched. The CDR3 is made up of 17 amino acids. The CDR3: CSARETGAPSSGNTIYF. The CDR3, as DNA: TGCAGTGCTAGGGAAACAGGGGCGCCCAGCTCTGGAAACACCATATATTTT.

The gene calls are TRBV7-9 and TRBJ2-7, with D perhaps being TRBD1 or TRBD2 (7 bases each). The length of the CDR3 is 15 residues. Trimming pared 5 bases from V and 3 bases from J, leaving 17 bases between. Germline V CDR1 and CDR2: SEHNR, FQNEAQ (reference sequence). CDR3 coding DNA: TGTGCCAGCAGCCCCTCGACAGGGACTATCTACGAGCAGTACTTC. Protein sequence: CASSPSTGTIYEQYF.

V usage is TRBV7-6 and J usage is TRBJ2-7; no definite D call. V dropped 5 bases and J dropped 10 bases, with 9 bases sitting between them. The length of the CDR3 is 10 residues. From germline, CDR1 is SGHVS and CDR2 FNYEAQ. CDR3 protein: CASSQLPQYF. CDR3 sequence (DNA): TGTGCCAGCAGCCAGCTACCCCAGTACTTC.